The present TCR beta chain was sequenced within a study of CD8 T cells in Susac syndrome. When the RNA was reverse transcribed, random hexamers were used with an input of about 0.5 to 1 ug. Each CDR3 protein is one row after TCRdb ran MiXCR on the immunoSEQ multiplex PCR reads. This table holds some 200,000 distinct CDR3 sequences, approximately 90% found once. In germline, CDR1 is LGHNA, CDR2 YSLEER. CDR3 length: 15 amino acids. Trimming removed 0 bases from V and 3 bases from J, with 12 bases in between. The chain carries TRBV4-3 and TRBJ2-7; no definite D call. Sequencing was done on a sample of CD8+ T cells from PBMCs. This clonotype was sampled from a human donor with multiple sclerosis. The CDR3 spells CASSQDGSRYYEQYF. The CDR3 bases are TGCGCCAGCAGCCAAGATGGTAGCAGGTACTACGAGCAGTACTTC.